This is a list of T cell receptor beta chains from one sample in a study of blood T cell repertoires in COVID-19. Assay used: immunoSEQ multiplex PCR; TCRdb lists only in-frame clones, some missing. The sample lists around 190,000 clones, around 86% occurring once. Specimen: PBMCs or T cells enriched from blood (not recorded which). Every receptor here comes from a man aged 35-49 years with acute COVID-19. Each CDR3 is given with its conserved first and last residue. The D gene is left open where the match is weak. Expanded clones get a size class; other rows say once, few or many, or leave the size out.

v_gene	d_gene	abundance	CDR3aa
TRBV4-1	TRBD1	-	CASSQTTGSLYGYTF
TRBV15	-	-	CATSRGPTANSPLHF
TRBV25-1	-	-	CASSPPAGSRGYTF
TRBV5-1	TRBD1	once	CASSLARQGVVSPLHF
TRBV5-5	-	few	CASSLGQGTAYEQYF
TRBV6-5	-	-	CASTRTAFNSPLHF
TRBV19	TRBD2	few	CASRRTSGSTDTQYF
TRBV27	-	-	CASARQYNQPQHF
TRBV29-1	-	-	CSVATRLAPYNEQFF
TRBV20-1	-	-	CSARESEQYF
TRBV6-5	TRBD1	-	CASRGQGNQPQHF
TRBV7-9	TRBD2	-	CASSLGLGNTGELFF
TRBV16	-	-	CASSQFLGEETQYF
TRBV7-9	TRBD2	-	CASSLRGYEQYF
TRBV7-8	-	-	CASSERTVYSNQPQHF
TRBV9	-	-	CASSVGVGSTDTQYF
TRBV6-1	-	-	CASSESETYEQYF
TRBV6-5	-	once	CASSYSGGSSGNTIYF
TRBV5-4	-	few	CASSFRGAREQYF
TRBV27	TRBD2	once	CASSLTAGIGNEQFF